This TCR beta chain was profiled in a study of shared clonotypes between healthy human individuals. Here immunoSEQ multiplex PCR was the method, and the copy in TCRdb shows in-frame clones only, minus some. This sample has 1,500,000 or so clones; around 95% occur once, and the top ten carry about 1%. All donors qualified as healthy HIV-negative adults and had experienced no recent acute infections or vaccinations. All the donors were Caucasian adults who lived in Nashville, Tennessee. This CDR3 contains 15 residues. CDR1 is MNHNY, CDR2 SVGAGI, per germline (reference sequence). With 7 bases removed from V and 0 bases from J, the gap between germline ends came to 14 bases.

The specimen sequenced was naive CD4+ T cells sorted from blood. Specified subset: CD45RA+ positively selected. The chain recombines TRBV6-6 with TRBJ2-3; possibly TRBD1 or TRBD2 for D (6 bases each). This sequence originates from a young man in good health. In nucleotides, the CDR3 is TGTGCCAGCACCTCGGGGGCGCTCAGCACAGATACGCAGTATTTT. Translation gives CASTSGALSTDTQYF.